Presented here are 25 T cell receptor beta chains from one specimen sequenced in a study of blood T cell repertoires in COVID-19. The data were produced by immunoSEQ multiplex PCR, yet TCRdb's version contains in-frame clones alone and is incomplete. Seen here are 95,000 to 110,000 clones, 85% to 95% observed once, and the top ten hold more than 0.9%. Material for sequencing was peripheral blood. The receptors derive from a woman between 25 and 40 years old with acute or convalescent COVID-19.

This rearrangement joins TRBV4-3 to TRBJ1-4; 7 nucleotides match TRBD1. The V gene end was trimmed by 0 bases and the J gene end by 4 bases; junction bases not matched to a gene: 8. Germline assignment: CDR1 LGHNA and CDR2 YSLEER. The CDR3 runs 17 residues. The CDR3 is CASSQDPETGINEKLFF. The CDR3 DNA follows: TGCGCCAGCAGCCAAGATCCCGAGACAGGGATTAATGAAAAACTGTTTTTT.

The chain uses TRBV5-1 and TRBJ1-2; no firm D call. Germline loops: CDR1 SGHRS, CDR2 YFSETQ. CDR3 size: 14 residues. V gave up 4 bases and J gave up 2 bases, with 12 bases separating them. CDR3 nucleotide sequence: TGCGCCAGCAGCCAGAGGGCCCAAAACTATGGCTACACCTTC. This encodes CASSQRAQNYGYTF.

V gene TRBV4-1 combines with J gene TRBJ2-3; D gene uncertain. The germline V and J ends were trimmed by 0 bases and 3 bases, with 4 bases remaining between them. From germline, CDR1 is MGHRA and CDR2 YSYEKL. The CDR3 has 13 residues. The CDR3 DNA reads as TGCGCCAGCAGCCAAGATCCAACAGATACGCAGTATTTT. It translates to CASSQDPTDTQYF.

CDR3 nucleotide sequence: TGTGCCAGCAGTGGGGGACAGGGGAGGGCCGGGGAGCTGTTTTTT. It is translated as CASSGGQGRAGELFF. The chain carries TRBV25-1 and TRBJ2-2; 10 nucleotides agree with TRBD1. The CDR3 has 15 amino acids. Losses at the gene ends were 4 bases for V and 6 bases for J; bases not matched to a gene: 5. In germline, CDR1 is MGHDK, CDR2 SYGVNS.

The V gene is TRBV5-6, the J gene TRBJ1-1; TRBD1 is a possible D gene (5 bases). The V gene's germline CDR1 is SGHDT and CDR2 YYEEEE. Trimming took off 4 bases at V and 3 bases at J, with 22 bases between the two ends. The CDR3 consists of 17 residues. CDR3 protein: CASSTYSDTPKDTEAFF. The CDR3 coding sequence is TGTGCCAGCAGCACTTACTCGGACACGCCGAAGGACACTGAAGCTTTCTTT.

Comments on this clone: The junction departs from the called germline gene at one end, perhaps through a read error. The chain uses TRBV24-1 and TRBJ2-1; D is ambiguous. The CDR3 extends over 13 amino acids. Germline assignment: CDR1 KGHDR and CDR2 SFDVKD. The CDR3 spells CATSGRKYNGQFF. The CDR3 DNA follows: TGTGCCACCAGTGGTCGCAAGTACAATGGGCAGTTCTTC.

CDR3 DNA: TGTGCCAGTAGTATAGATCTAAGATTAGCGGGAAGGTACGAGCAGTACTTC. This codes for CASSIDLRLAGRYEQYF. The chain couples TRBV19 to TRBJ2-7, with 8 bases matching TRBD2. The germline gives CDR1 LNHDA, CDR2 SQIVND (reference sequence). V lost 0 bases, J lost 4 bases, and 11 bases stayed unmatched. The CDR3 has 17 residues.

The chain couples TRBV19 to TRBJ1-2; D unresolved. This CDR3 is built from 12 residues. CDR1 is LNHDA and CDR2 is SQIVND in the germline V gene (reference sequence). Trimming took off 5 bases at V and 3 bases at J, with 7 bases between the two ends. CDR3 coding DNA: TGTGCCAGTAGTCGAGGTGACTATGGCTACACCTTC. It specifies CASSRGDYGYTF.

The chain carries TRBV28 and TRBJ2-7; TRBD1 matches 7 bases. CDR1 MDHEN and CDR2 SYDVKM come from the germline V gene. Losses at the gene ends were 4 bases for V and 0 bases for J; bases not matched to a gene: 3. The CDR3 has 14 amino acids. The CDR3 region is CASSWDSSSYEQYF. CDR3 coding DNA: TGTGCCAGCAGTTGGGACAGCAGCTCCTACGAGCAGTACTTC.

For the CDR3, the DNA is TGTGCCAGCAGCCAAGAAACCCAGACTAACTATGGCTACACCTTC. Protein: CASSQETQTNYGYTF. J is TRBJ1-2 and V is TRBV3-1 (or the pseudogene TRBV3-2); the D is unclear. Germline V gene data show CDR1 as LGHDT and CDR2 as YNNKEL (reference sequence). Trimming pared 0 bases from V and 0 bases from J, leaving 8 bases between. There are 15 residues in the CDR3.

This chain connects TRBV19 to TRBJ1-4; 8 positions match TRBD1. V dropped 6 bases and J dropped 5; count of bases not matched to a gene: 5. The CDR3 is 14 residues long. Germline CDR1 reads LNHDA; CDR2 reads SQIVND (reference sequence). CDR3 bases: TGTGCCAGTAGAACGACAGGGGAGAATGAAAAACTGTTTTTT. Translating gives CASRTTGENEKLFF.

The CDR3 protein is CASSFGEVGEKLFF. The CDR3 region has the DNA TGTGCCAGCAGCTTCGGAGAGGTGGGTGAAAAACTGTTTTTT. The V gene is TRBV5-6, the J gene TRBJ1-4; unclear D gene. The length of the CDR3 is 14 residues. Per germline, CDR1 SGHDT and CDR2 YYEEEE. Trimming cost V 2 bases and J 7 bases, with 12 bases left between them.

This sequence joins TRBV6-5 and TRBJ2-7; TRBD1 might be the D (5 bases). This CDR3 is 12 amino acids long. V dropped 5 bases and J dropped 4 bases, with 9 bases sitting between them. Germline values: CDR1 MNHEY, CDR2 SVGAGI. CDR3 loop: CASSPRGYEQYF. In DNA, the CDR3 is TGTGCCAGCAGTCCTAGGGGTTACGAGCAGTACTTC.

CDR3 nucleotides: TGTGCTAGTGGTTTGGGAACCAAGACGGACAGGGGAGAAACTGAAGCTTTCTTT. It codes for CASGLGTKTDRGETEAFF. This chain uses TRBV12-5 with TRBJ1-1; 9 bases are shared with TRBD1. Per the germline V gene, CDR1 is LGHNT and CDR2 is FRNRAP. The CDR3 consists of 18 residues. V lost 1 base, J lost 5 bases, and 14 bases stayed unmatched.

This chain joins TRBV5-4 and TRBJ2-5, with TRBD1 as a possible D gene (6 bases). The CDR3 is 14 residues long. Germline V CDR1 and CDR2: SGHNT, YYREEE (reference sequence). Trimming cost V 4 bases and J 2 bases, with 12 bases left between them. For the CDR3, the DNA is TGTGCCAGCAGCGCCGACAGGAGTCAAGAGACCCAGTACTTC. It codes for CASSADRSQETQYF.

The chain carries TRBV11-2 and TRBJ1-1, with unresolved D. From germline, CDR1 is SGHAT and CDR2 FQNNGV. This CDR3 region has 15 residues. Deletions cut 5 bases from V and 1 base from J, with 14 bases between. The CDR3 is CASSPPIHGNTEAFF. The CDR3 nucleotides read TGTGCCAGCAGCCCTCCGATCCACGGGAACACTGAAGCTTTCTTT.

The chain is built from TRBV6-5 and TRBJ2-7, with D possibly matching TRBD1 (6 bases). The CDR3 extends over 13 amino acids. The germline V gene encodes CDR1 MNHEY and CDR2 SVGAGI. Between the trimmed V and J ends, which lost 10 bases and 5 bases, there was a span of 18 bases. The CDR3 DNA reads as TGTGCCACAGTACAGGGTCTTTCGGACGAGCAGTACTTC. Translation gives CATVQGLSDEQYF.

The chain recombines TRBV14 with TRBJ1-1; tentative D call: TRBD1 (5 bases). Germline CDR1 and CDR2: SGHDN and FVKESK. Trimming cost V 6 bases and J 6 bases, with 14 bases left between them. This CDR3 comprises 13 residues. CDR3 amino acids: CASSLRGMSEAFF. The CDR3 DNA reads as TGTGCCAGCAGTCTTCGGGGGATGTCTGAAGCTTTCTTT.

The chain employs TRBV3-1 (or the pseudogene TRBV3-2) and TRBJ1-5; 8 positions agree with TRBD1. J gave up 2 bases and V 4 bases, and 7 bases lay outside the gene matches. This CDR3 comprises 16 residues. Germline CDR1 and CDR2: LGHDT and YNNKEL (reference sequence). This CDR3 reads CASSPSDRVGNQPQHF. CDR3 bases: TGTGCCAGCAGCCCCTCGGACAGGGTCGGCAATCAGCCCCAGCATTTT.

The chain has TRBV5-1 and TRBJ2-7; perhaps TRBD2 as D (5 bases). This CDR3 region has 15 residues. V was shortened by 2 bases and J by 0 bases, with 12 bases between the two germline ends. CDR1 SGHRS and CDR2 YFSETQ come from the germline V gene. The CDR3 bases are TGCGCCAGCAGCTTCCGGGGATCAAGCTCCTACGAGCAGTACTTC. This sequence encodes CASSFRGSSSYEQYF.

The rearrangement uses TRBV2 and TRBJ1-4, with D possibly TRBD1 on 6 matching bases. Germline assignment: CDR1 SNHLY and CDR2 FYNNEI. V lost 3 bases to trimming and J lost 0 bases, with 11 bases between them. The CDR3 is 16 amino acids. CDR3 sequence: CASSDPDSATNEKLFF. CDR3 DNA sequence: TGTGCCAGCAGTGACCCGGACAGTGCAACTAATGAAAAACTGTTTTTT.

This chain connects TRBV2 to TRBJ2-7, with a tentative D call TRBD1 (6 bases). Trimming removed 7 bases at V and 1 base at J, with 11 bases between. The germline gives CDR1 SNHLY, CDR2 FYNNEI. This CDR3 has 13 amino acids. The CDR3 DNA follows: TGTGCCAGCAAGAGGACAGAATCCTACGAGCAGTACTTC. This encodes CASKRTESYEQYF.

The CDR3 nucleotides read TGTGCCAGCAGCTCCCTCGACAGGATAAACACTGAAGCTTTCTTT. Encoded protein: CASSSLDRINTEAFF. This rearrangement joins TRBV3-1 (or the pseudogene TRBV3-2) to TRBJ1-1; TRBD1 is a possible D gene (6 bases). The V end was cut by 5 bases, the J end by 2 bases, with 15 bases between. The CDR3 has 15 amino acids. From germline, CDR1 is LGHDT and CDR2 YNNKEL (reference sequence).

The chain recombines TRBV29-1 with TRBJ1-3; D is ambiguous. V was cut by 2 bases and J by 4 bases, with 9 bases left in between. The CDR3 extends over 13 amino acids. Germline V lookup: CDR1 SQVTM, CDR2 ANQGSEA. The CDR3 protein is CSVESPGGNTIYF. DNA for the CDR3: TGCAGCGTTGAAAGTCCGGGGGGAAACACCATATATTTT.

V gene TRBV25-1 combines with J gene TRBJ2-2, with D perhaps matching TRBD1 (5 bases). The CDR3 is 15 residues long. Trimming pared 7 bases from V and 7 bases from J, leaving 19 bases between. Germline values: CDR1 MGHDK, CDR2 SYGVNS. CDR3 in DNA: TGTGCCAGCAACGGAGAGTGTTTAGGGGACGGGGAGCTGTTTTTT. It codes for CASNGECLGDGELFF.